Listed here are 29 T cell receptor beta chains from one sample, sequenced in a study of response to subunit inactivated influenza vaccine. One entry per CDR3 protein results from TCRdb running MiXCR on the RT-PCR reads. The table lists roughly 780,000 distinct CDR3 sequences, about 18% of them singletons. The source was PBMCs from blood, collected roughly 5 days after vaccination. These TCRs come from a man aged 50 to 60 who received an inactivated influenza vaccine.

The sample holds a few counts of this clonotype. The J gene is TRBJ1-2, the V gene TRBV29-1; D unclear. The CDR3 extends over 13 amino acids. Trimming shortened V by 3 bases and J by 1 base, and 9 bases separated the two germline ends. Germline V gene lookup returns CDR1 SQVTM and CDR2 ANQGSEA. CDR3 sequence reads: CSVDREHNYGYTF. The CDR3 region has the DNA TGCAGCGTTGATCGGGAACATAACTATGGCTACACCTTC. The variable domain in full, with the rest retrieved from reference TRBV29-1 and TRBJ1-2, is SAVISQKPSRDICQRGTSLTIQCQVDSQVTMMFWYRQQPGQSLTLIATANQGSEATYESGFVIDKFPISRPNLTFSTLTVSNMSPEDSSIYLCSVDREHNYGYTFGSGTRLTVV.

This clonotype was observed a few times. V is TRBV20-1 and J is TRBJ2-1; perhaps TRBD2 as D (6 bases). With 5 bases removed from V and 4 bases from J, the gap between germline ends came to 21 bases. Germline V gene sequence: CDR1 DFQATT, CDR2 SNEGSKA (reference sequence). This CDR3 region has 16 residues. The CDR3 DNA is TGCAGTGCTCCAGAAAGGGCGGGACGGGGGTACAATGAGCAGTTCTTC. Translating gives CSAPERAGRGYNEQFF.

Worth noting for this clonotype: At one of its ends the junction is not consistent with the germline gene, which may arise from a read error. This CDR3 reads CTIRVLENIQYF. The CDR3 DNA reads as TGCACCATCCGGGTTCTCGAAAACATTCAGTACTTC. The gene calls are TRBV25-1 and TRBJ2-4, with D unresolved. Germline CDR1 and CDR2: MGHDK and SYGVNS. The CDR3 has 12 residues.

This clonotype was seen more than once but under ten times. The chain recombines TRBV10-2 with TRBJ2-2; D is uncertain. Trimming cost V 5 bases and J 6 bases, with 7 bases left between them. This CDR3 region has 12 residues. CDR1 and CDR2 (germline): WSHSY, SAAADI. The DNA for the CDR3 is TGCGCCAGCAGTTCTATACCCGGGGAGCTGTTTTTT. This codes for CASSSIPGELFF.

The V call is TRBV6-2 or TRBV6-3, the J call TRBJ2-1; 9 bases fit TRBD2. The CDR3 consists of 22 residues. With 0 bases clipped from V and 3 bases from J, the junction kept 21 bases outside the gene matches. From germline, CDR1 is MNHEY and CDR2 SVGEGT. CDR3 protein: CASSYSQQSLAGAWDNYNEQFF. Written as DNA, the CDR3 is TGTGCCAGCAGTTACTCCCAACAAAGCTTAGCGGGAGCTTGGGATAACTACAATGAGCAGTTCTTC.

There are many counts of this clonotype. V and J are TRBV12-3 or TRBV12-4 and TRBJ2-1; 10 bases are a match to TRBD1. V lost 6 bases to trimming and J lost 8 bases; unmatched junction nucleotides: 13. The CDR3 extends over 16 amino acids. The DNA of the CDR3 is TGTGCCAGCAGCCCAGGAGGCGGACAGGGGGACGATGAGCAGTTCTTC. Translated, it gives CASSPGGGQGDDEQFF.

In DNA form, the CDR3 reads TGTGCCAGCAGCTTAGCAGCACTAGCGGGAGGCACAGATACGCAGTATTTT. Translation gives CASSLAALAGGTDTQYF. The J gene is TRBJ2-3, the V gene TRBV7-6, with 11 bases lining up with TRBD2. There are 17 residues in the CDR3. Germline values: CDR1 SGHVS, CDR2 FNYEAQ. The trim removed 0 bases at V and 1 base at J, leaving 3 bases unmatched.

V is TRBV4-1 and J is TRBJ2-7; 8 nucleotides match TRBD1. V gave up 2 bases and J gave up 3 bases; unmatched junction bases: 6. The germline gives CDR1 MGHRA, CDR2 YSYEKL. The CDR3 totals 15 residues. CDR3 coding DNA: TGCGCCAGCAGCCAAAAAGACAGGGGCGGCTACGAGCAGTACTTC. The encoded protein is CASSQKDRGGYEQYF.

This clonotype was recorded a few times. The CDR3 protein is CASSQTRQGAYEQYF. The CDR3 coding sequence is TGTGCCAGCAGCCAAACCCGACAGGGGGCTTACGAGCAGTACTTC. V gene TRBV5-4 combines with J gene TRBJ2-7; 10 nucleotides agree with TRBD1. This CDR3 contains 15 residues. Losses at the gene ends were 4 bases for V and 4 bases for J; bases not matched to a gene: 8. The germline V gene has CDR1 SGHNT and CDR2 YYREEE (reference sequence).

The J gene is TRBJ2-7, the V gene TRBV20-1; D is possibly TRBD1 or TRBD2 (5 bases each). Germline lookup yields CDR1 DFQATT and CDR2 SNEGSKA (reference sequence). Trimming pared 2 bases from V and 3 bases from J, leaving 17 bases between. The CDR3 extends over 15 amino acids. The CDR3 DNA reads TGCAGTGCTAGATCCCAGGGAGACATCGTCTACGAGCAGTACTTC. Its protein product is CSARSQGDIVYEQYF.

CDR3 bases: TGTGCCAGCAGTTTCGCCGGAAGGGGCAACCCTGTGTACTTC. It translates to CASSFAGRGNPVYF. V usage is TRBV6-2 or TRBV6-3 and J usage is TRBJ2-7; weak D call: TRBD1 (5 bases). CDR1 and CDR2 (germline): MNHEY, SVGEGT. The CDR3 is made up of 14 amino acids. V lost 4 bases and J lost 12, with 22 bases in between.

The J gene is TRBJ2-7, the V gene TRBV4-2, with 10 positions matching TRBD2. Germline CDR1 reads LGHNA; CDR2 reads YNFKEQ. This CDR3 is 16 amino acids long. J lost 3 bases, V lost 0 bases, and 5 bases had no gene match. DNA of the CDR3: TGTGCCAGCAGCCAAGATACGCTAGCGGGGGTCTACGAGCAGTACTTC. This codes for CASSQDTLAGVYEQYF.

This clonotype was recorded a few times. J is TRBJ2-4 and V is TRBV4-2; D is unresolved. CDR3 length: 14 residues. Trimming shortened V by 3 bases and J by 3 bases, and 9 bases separated the two germline ends. Germline assignment: CDR1 LGHNA and CDR2 YNFKEQ. As DNA, the CDR3 is TGTGCCAGCAGCCAGGCAGGCGGCAAAAACATTCAGTACTTC. It encodes CASSQAGGKNIQYF.

This chain links TRBV6-5 with TRBJ2-7; 11 bases map to TRBD2. Germline CDR1 reads MNHEY; CDR2 reads SVGAGI. This CDR3 is built from 17 residues. Trimming removed 1 base from V and 7 bases from J; junction bases left unmatched: 12. The CDR3 sequence is CASSYFGTSGVYGEQYF. The CDR3 DNA sequence: TGTGCCAGCAGTTACTTTGGGACTAGCGGAGTCTACGGGGAGCAGTACTTC.

This clonotype was seen only a few times. V usage is TRBV29-1 and J usage is TRBJ2-2; TRBD2 matches 12 bases. The J segment lost 6 bases and the V segment lost 5 bases, leaving 7 bases of the junction unmatched. The CDR3 runs to 15 residues. Germline V gives CDR1 SQVTM, CDR2 ANQGSEA. In DNA form, the CDR3 reads TGCAGCGTTACCGGGACTAGCGGGTTCCCCGGGGAGCTGTTTTTT. Amino acid sequence: CSVTGTSGFPGELFF.

This clonotype was recorded a few times. The chain couples TRBV4-3 to TRBJ2-5, with 11 bases that match TRBD2. The germline CDR1 and CDR2 sequences are LGHNA and YSLEER. After removal of 0 bases from V and 1 base from J, the junction contained 1 base not matched to a gene. This CDR3 has 16 residues. CDR3: CASSQDLAGGQETQYF. The DNA for the CDR3 is TGCGCCAGCAGCCAAGATCTAGCGGGGGGCCAAGAGACCCAGTACTTC.

J is TRBJ2-3 and V is TRBV20-1, with D unclear. Germline CDR1 DFQATT, CDR2 SNEGSKA (reference sequence). The ends were cut back, 0 bases at V and 4 bases at J, with 17 bases in the middle. CDR3 size: 16 residues. The CDR3 DNA sequence: TGCAGTGCTAGAGAGATGGAAACCGGGTGGGCAGATACGCAGTATTTT. It translates to CSAREMETGWADTQYF.

This clonotype has just a few counts. The chain is built from TRBV5-1 and TRBJ2-7; D gene ambiguous. V was trimmed by 4 bases and J by 0 bases, leaving 11 bases between them. The CDR3 totals 14 residues. Germline V lookup: CDR1 SGHRS, CDR2 YFSETQ. The CDR3 loop is CASSGSSNSYEQYF. CDR3 sequence (DNA): TGCGCCAGCAGCGGTTCGTCTAACTCCTACGAGCAGTACTTC.

V and J are TRBV7-3 and TRBJ2-1, with a tentative D call TRBD2 (6 bases). The CDR3 totals 14 residues. V lost 5 bases to trimming and J lost 5 bases, with 13 bases between them. In germline, CDR1 is SGHTA, CDR2 FQGTGA. The CDR3 DNA sequence: TGTGCCAGCAGCCCCTCTAGCGTACACAATGAGCAGTTCTTC. As protein: CASSPSSVHNEQFF.

This clonotype was counted between two and nine times. V gene TRBV15 combines with J gene TRBJ2-1; 9 nucleotides agree with TRBD2. The germline V gene encodes CDR1 LNHNV and CDR2 YYDKDF (reference sequence). Unmatched junction bases numbered 7, after V lost 0 bases and J lost 10 bases. There are 15 residues in the CDR3. CDR3 residues: CATSRDAGGGKEQFF. The CDR3 nucleotides read TGTGCCACCAGCAGAGATGCGGGAGGGGGCAAGGAGCAGTTCTTC.

The genes are TRBV12-5 and TRBJ1-1; D is uncertain. The germline V and J ends were trimmed by 4 bases and 1 base, with 13 bases remaining between them. CDR3 length: 15 amino acids. Germline-derived CDR1 and CDR2 are LGHNT and FRNRAP. DNA for the CDR3: TGTGCTAGTGGTTCAAAAAGAGACACGAACACTGAAGCTTTCTTT. Amino acids: CASGSKRDTNTEAFF. Full variable domain (outside the CDR3, taken from reference TRBV12-5 and TRBJ1-1): DARVTQTPRHKVTEMGQEVTMRCQPILGHNTVFWYRQTMMQGLELLAYFRNRAPLDDSGMPKDRFSAEMPDATLATLKIQPSEPRDSAVYFCASGSKRDTNTEAFFGQGTRLTVV.

The chain recombines TRBV29-1 with TRBJ1-2; D is perhaps TRBD1 (6 bases). This CDR3 spans 14 amino acids. V lost 0 bases and J 4 bases, leaving 12 bases between the germline ends. The V gene's germline CDR1 is SQVTM and CDR2 ANQGSEA. CDR3 DNA: TGCAGCGTTGAAGAAGTTAGGGGGTTCTATGGCTACACCTTC. As protein: CSVEEVRGFYGYTF.

V is TRBV12-3 or TRBV12-4 and J is TRBJ2-1; no clear D. The CDR3 is 11 residues long. V was trimmed by 6 bases and J by 6 bases, leaving 6 bases between them. In DNA form, the CDR3 reads TGTGCCAGCAGAGGTCTCAATGAGCAGTTCTTC. It codes for CASRGLNEQFF.

The chain joins TRBV9 to TRBJ1-3; 9 bases map to TRBD1. V shed 5 bases and J 2 bases; nucleotides not matched to a gene: 5. The CDR3 has 15 residues. Looked up from germline, CDR1 is SGDLS and CDR2 is YYNGEE. The CDR3 coding sequence is TGTGCCAGCAGTAAGACAGGGGGAGCTGGAAACACCATATATTTT. It encodes CASSKTGGAGNTIYF. The whole variable domain, filled in from reference TRBV9 and TRBJ1-3, reads DSGVTQTPKHLITATGQRVTLRCSPRSGDLSVYWYQQSLDQGLQFLIQYYNGEERAKGNILERFSAQQFPDLHSELNLSSLELGDSALYFCASSKTGGAGNTIYFGEGSWLTVV.

The chain couples TRBV20-1 to TRBJ2-5; 7 bases align to TRBD1. CDR1 is DFQATT and CDR2 is SNEGSKA in the germline V gene (reference sequence). The junction had 2 bases not matched to a gene; V was cut back by 4 bases and J by 3 bases. CDR3 size: 12 residues. The CDR3 DNA is TGCAGTGCTACCGACAGGGAAGAGACCCAGTACTTC. Translated: CSATDREETQYF.

This clonotype was observed a handful of times. The CDR3 DNA reads TGCGCCAGCAGCCAAGAGACCAACATTCAGTACTTC. Translating gives CASSQETNIQYF. The J gene is TRBJ2-4, the V gene TRBV4-1; no firm D call. V was trimmed by 0 bases and J by 7 bases, leaving 4 bases between them. The CDR3 sequence is 12 residues long. Looked up from germline, CDR1 is MGHRA and CDR2 is YSYEKL.

This clonotype appeared many times. The rearrangement links TRBV5-1 to TRBJ1-4; tentative D call: TRBD1 (6 bases). Germline lookup yields CDR1 SGHRS and CDR2 YFSETQ. Trimming cost V 4 bases and J 7 bases, with 11 bases left between them. This CDR3 contains 13 residues. Here the CDR3 DNA reads TGCGCCAGCAGCACGGGACATATTGAAAAACTGTTTTTT. Protein: CASSTGHIEKLFF.

This chain joins TRBV28 and TRBJ2-7; 9 nucleotides match TRBD1. After removal of 2 bases from V and 6 bases from J, the junction contained 5 bases not matched to a gene. The germline V gene encodes CDR1 MDHEN and CDR2 SYDVKM. The CDR3 extends over 14 amino acids. This CDR3 reads CASSLRGQGFEQYF. For the CDR3, the DNA is TGTGCCAGCAGTTTAAGGGGACAGGGCTTCGAGCAGTACTTC.

The rearrangement uses TRBV18 and TRBJ2-7; 7 bases match TRBD1. The CDR3 consists of 15 residues. Germline V gene lookup returns CDR1 KGHSH and CDR2 LQKENI. V trimming: 3 bases; J trimming: 6 bases; junction bases outside the gene matches: 11. As DNA, the CDR3 is TGTGCCAGCTCACCTCGGCAGGGGGACCTAGGCGAGCAGTACTTC. It codes for CASSPRQGDLGEQYF.